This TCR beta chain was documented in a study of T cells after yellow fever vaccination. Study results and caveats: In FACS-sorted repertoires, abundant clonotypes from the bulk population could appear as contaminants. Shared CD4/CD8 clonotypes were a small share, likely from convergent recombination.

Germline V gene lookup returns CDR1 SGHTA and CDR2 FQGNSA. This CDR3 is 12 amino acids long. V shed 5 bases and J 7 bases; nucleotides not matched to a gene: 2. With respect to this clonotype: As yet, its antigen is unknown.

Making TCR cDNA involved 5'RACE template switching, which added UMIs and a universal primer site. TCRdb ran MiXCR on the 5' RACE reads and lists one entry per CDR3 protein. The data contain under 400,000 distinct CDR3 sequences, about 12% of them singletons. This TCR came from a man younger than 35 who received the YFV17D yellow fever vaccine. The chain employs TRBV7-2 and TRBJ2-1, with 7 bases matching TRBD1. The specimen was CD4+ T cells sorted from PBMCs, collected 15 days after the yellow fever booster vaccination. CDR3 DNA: TGTGCCAGCAGCGAACAGGGGAATGAGCAGTTCTTC. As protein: CASSEQGNEQFF. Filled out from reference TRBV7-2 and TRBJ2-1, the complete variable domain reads GAGVSQSPSNKVTEKGKDVELRCDPISGHTALYWYRQSLGQGLEFLIYFQGNSAPDKSGLPSDRFSAERTGGSVSTLTIQRTQQEDSAVYLCASSEQGNEQFFGPGTRLTVL.